The TCR beta chain described here comes from a study of blood T cell repertoires in COVID-19. The method was immunoSEQ multiplex PCR; TCRdb's version includes in-frame clones alone and lacks a portion of them. The sample has more than 200,000 clones; over 65% are singletons. Germline CDR1 reads SGHRS; CDR2 reads YFSETQ. Unmatched junction bases numbered 6, after V lost 3 bases and J lost 9 bases. This CDR3 has 13 residues. The receptor comes from a woman between 70 and 85 years old with active or convalescent COVID-19. The sequenced material came from peripheral blood. This chain uses TRBV5-1 with TRBJ1-3; 7 bases align to TRBD1. CDR3 residues: CASSSGQSRTIYF. CDR3 in DNA: TGCGCCAGCAGCTCGGGACAGAGCCGCACCATATATTTT.